What follows are 15 T cell receptor beta chains derived from one specimen sequenced in a study of shared clonotypes between healthy human individuals. Clones were read by immunoSEQ multiplex PCR, and TCRdb kept only the in-frame ones, dropping some. Seen here are over 850,000 clones, approximately 80% observed once, and the top ten hold roughly 0.57%. The sample taken for sequencing was memory CD4+ T cells from PBMCs. Regarding subset: CD45RA-negative fraction. The source of these receptors is a man between 18 and 35 years old in good health. Some clones in this sample may be carry-over from other donors' samples.

This clone occurred once. The CDR3 DNA reads TGTGCCAGCAACGGCGGAGGGACTGAAGCTTTCTTT. This sequence encodes CASNGGGTEAFF. V is TRBV6-1 and J is TRBJ1-1; D unclear. The CDR3 extends over 12 amino acids. Trimming removed 7 bases at V and 5 bases at J, with 11 bases between. Per the germline V gene, CDR1 is MNHNS and CDR2 is SASEGT.

In DNA, the CDR3 is TGCGCCAGCAGCCAATGGTCTAAAAACTATGGCTACACCTTC. The encoded protein is CASSQWSKNYGYTF. V is TRBV4-3 and J is TRBJ1-2; D remains unclear. CDR3 length equals 14 residues. V lost 2 bases to trimming and J lost 2 bases, with 9 bases between them. Germline V gives CDR1 LGHNA, CDR2 YSLEER.

The chain couples TRBV6-5 to TRBJ1-2; the D is unclear. V lost 3 bases to trimming and J lost 2 bases, with 7 bases between them. In germline, CDR1 is MNHEY, CDR2 SVGAGI. The CDR3 sequence is 13 residues long. For the CDR3, the DNA is TGTGCCAGCAGTTATGTGGGGAACTATGGCTACACCTTC. Encoded protein: CASSYVGNYGYTF.

This chain joins TRBV5-8 and TRBJ2-1, with 8 bases aligning to TRBD1. Losses at the gene ends were 0 bases for V and 3 bases for J; bases not matched to a gene: 5. The CDR3 is made up of 16 amino acids. The germline V gene encodes CDR1 SGHTS and CDR2 YDEGEE. CDR3 bases: TGTGCCAGCAGCTTGGGGGGAACAGGGGGCTACAATGAGCAGTTCTTC. This codes for CASSLGGTGGYNEQFF.

The chain joins TRBV5-4 to TRBJ2-1; 8 bases are a match to TRBD1. The CDR3 sequence is 16 residues long. Germline V gene lookup returns CDR1 SGHNT and CDR2 YYREEE (reference sequence). The junction had 4 bases not matched to a gene; V was cut back by 0 bases and J by 2 bases. CDR3 in amino acids: CASSLEGQVAYNEQFF. CDR3 coding DNA: TGTGCCAGCAGCTTGGAGGGACAGGTTGCCTACAATGAGCAGTTCTTC.

The rearrangement links TRBV5-1 to TRBJ2-5; perhaps TRBD1 as D (6 bases). Germline loops: CDR1 SGHRS, CDR2 YFSETQ. Trimming removed 3 bases from V and 3 bases from J, with 15 bases in between. The CDR3 is made up of 15 amino acids. CDR3 nucleotides: TGCGCCAGCAGCTCCTTAACAGGGATAGAAGAGACCCAGTACTTC. Its translation is CASSSLTGIEETQYF.

Of note for this clone: A far bigger clonotype differs at one base, so this is likely a read error. The genes are TRBV29-1 and TRBJ1-1, with D hard to call. The CDR3 runs 12 residues. From germline, CDR1 is SQVTM and CDR2 ANQGSEA. V lost 6 bases to trimming and J lost 1 base, with 9 bases between them. This CDR3 is CSVLIGNTEAFF. The CDR3 DNA follows: TGCAGCGTCCTGATAGGGAACACTGAAGCTTTCTTT. The full variable domain, completed using reference TRBV29-1 and TRBJ1-1, is SAVISQKPSRDICQRGTSLTIQCQVDSQVTMMFWYRQQPGQSLTLIATANQGSEATYESGFVIDKFPISRPNLTFSTLTVSNMSPEDSSIYLCSVLIGNTEAFFGQGTRLTVV.

A note on this clone: With a far larger clone one base away, a read error is the likely cause. The CDR3 DNA reads TGTACCAGCAGCTCCCAAACACAGGGGGAGACTTTCTTT. Protein sequence: CTSSSQTQGETFF. This chain links TRBV11-1 with TRBJ1-1; TRBD1 aligns across 8 bases. CDR1 is SGHAT and CDR2 is FQDESV in the germline V gene (reference sequence). The CDR3 sequence is 13 residues long. The full variable domain, in which reference TRBV11-1 and TRBJ1-1 provide the parts outside the CDR3, is EAEVAQSPRYKITEKSQAVAFWCDPISGHATLYWYRQILGQGPELLVQFQDESVVDDSQLPKDRFSAERLKGVDSTLKIQPAELGDSAMYLCTSSSQTQGETFFGQGTRLTVV.

The chain links TRBV11-2 to TRBJ1-2, with 7 bases fitting TRBD1. V gave up 5 bases and J gave up 4 bases; unmatched junction bases: 10. CDR3 size: 15 residues. Germline-derived CDR1 and CDR2 are SGHAT and FQNNGV. The chain's CDR3 is CASSRDRAQGYGYTF. CDR3 nucleotides: TGTGCCAGCAGCCGCGACAGGGCCCAGGGCTATGGCTACACCTTC.

V gene TRBV2 combines with J gene TRBJ2-7; 12 nucleotides align to TRBD2. The germline CDR1 and CDR2 sequences are SNHLY and FYNNEI. The CDR3 extends over 15 amino acids. V lost 4 bases, J lost 6 bases, and 7 bases stayed unmatched. The CDR3 region is CASSVLAGGPGEQYF. DNA of the CDR3: TGTGCCAGCAGTGTCCTAGCGGGAGGGCCCGGCGAGCAGTACTTC.

The chain links TRBV5-6 to TRBJ1-2; no clear D. Germline assignment: CDR1 SGHDT and CDR2 YYEEEE. Trimming took off 4 bases at V and 4 bases at J, with 20 bases between the two ends. The CDR3 extends over 16 amino acids. CDR3 in amino acids: CASSRFDQDRIYGYTF. CDR3 nucleotide sequence: TGTGCCAGCAGCCGTTTTGACCAGGACCGAATCTATGGCTACACCTTC.

This sequence joins TRBV30 and TRBJ2-7; D could derive from TRBD1 or TRBD2 (5 bases each). The CDR3 extends over 15 amino acids. V lost 3 bases, J lost 4 bases, and 19 bases lay in between. From germline, CDR1 is GTSNPN and CDR2 SVGIG (reference sequence). The CDR3 region is CAWSGVGDHLYEQYF. The DNA for the CDR3 is TGTGCCTGGAGCGGAGTGGGGGACCACCTTTACGAGCAGTACTTC.

The V call is TRBV5-1, the J call TRBJ2-5; D gene unclear. The CDR3 has 13 residues. CDR1 is SGHRS, CDR2 YFSETQ, per germline. Trimming cost V 7 bases and J 0 bases, with 10 bases left between them. DNA of the CDR3: TGCGCCAGCGGTAAGGGCAACCAAGAGACCCAGTACTTC. Amino acid sequence: CASGKGNQETQYF.

V is TRBV5-1 and J is TRBJ1-1; maybe TRBD1 (6 bases). Germline V lookup: CDR1 SGHRS, CDR2 YFSETQ. The CDR3 extends over 15 amino acids. The V gene lost 4 bases and the J gene lost 4 bases, with 17 bases spanning the gap. The CDR3 coding sequence is TGCGCCAGCAGCCTCAAACAGGGAGGCAGCACTGAAGCTTTCTTT. Protein product: CASSLKQGGSTEAFF.

This clone was seen ten or more times. Germline is not matched at one junction end, which may reflect a read error. The DNA of the CDR3 is TGTGCCAGCAGCCAAGACGGCCGGTTGATTTTT. Translated, it gives CASSQDGRLIF. The chain carries TRBV4-2 and TRBJ1-4; D gene unclear. Germline V gene data show CDR1 as LGHNA and CDR2 as YNFKEQ. The CDR3 extends over 11 amino acids.